This TCR beta chain comes out of a study of follicular helper T cells after annual influenza vaccination. Background on the study: For some subjects, blood spans the 2013-2014, 2014-2015 and 2015-2016 annual vaccinations.

As to time point: 2015-2016 season, pre-vaccination. Generated by immunoSEQ multiplex PCR, the TCRdb table keeps only in-frame clones and is missing some. The repertoire holds fewer than 15,000 clones, with roughly 80% as singletons. The sequence was collected from an adult who received the influenza vaccine. The sample here was CXCR5- memory CD4+ T cells sorted from blood, taken on the day of influenza vaccination.

The CDR3 region has the DNA TGCGCCAGCAGCCAAGACAGGAACTATGGCTACACCTTC. It yields the protein CASSQDRNYGYTF. The J gene is TRBJ1-2, the V gene TRBV4-1, with D unclear. Looked up from germline, CDR1 is MGHRA and CDR2 is YSYEKL. The length of the CDR3 is 13 residues. The germline V and J ends were trimmed by 0 bases and 2 bases, with 4 bases remaining between them.